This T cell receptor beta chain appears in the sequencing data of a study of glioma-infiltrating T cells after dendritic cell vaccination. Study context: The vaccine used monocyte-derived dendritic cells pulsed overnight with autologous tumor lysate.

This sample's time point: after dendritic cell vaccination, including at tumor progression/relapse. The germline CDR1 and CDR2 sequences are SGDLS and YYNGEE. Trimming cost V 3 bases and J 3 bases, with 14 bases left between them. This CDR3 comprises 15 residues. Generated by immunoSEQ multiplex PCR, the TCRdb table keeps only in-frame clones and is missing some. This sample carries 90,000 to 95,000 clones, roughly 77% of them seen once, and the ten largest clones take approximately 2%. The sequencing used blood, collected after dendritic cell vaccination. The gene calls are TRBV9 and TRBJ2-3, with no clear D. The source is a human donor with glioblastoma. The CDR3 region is CASSAYGLGTDTQYF. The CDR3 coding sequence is TGTGCCAGCAGCGCGTACGGGTTGGGTACAGATACGCAGTATTTT.